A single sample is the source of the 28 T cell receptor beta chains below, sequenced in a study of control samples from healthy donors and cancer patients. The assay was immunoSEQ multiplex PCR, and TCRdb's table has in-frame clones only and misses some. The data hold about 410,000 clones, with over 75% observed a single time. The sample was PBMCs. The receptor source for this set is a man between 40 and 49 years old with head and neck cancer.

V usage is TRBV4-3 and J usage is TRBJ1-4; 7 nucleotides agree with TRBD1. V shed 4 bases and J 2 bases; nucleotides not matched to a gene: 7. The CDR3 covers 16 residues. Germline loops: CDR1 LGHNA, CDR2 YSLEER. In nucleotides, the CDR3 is TGCGCCAGCAGCCGGGGAACAGGGGTCACTAATGAAAAACTGTTTTTT. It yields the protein CASSRGTGVTNEKLFF.

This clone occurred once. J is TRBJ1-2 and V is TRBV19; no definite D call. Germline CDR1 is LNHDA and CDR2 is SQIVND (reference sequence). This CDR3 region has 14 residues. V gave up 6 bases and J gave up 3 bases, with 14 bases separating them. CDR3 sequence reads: CASSLSERDYGYTF. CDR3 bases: TGTGCCAGTAGCCTGTCTGAGCGGGACTATGGCTACACCTTC. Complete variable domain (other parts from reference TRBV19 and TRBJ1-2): DGGITQSPKYLFRKEGQNVTLSCEQNLNHDAMYWYRQDPGQGLRLIYYSQIVNDFQKGDIAEGYSVSREKKESFPLTVTSAQKNPTAFYLCASSLSERDYGYTFGSGTRLTVV.

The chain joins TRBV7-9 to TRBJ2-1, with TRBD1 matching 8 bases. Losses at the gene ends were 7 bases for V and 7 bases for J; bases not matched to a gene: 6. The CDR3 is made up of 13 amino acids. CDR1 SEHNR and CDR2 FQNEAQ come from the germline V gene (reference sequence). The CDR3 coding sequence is TGTGCCAGCATTCAGAGGACAGGGAATGAGCAGTTCTTC. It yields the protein CASIQRTGNEQFF.

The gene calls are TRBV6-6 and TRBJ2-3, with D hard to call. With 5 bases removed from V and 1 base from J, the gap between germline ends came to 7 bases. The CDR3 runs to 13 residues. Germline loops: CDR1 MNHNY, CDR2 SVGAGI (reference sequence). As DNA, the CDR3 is TGTGCCAGCAGTCGATCCGGCACAGATACGCAGTATTTT. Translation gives CASSRSGTDTQYF.

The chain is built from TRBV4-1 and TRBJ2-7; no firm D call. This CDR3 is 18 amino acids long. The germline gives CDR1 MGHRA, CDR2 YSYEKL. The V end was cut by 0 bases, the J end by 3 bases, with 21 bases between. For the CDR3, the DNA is TGCGCCAGCAGCCAAGATGGAGCGAACTCCATCTGGTTCTACGAGCAGTACTTC. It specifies CASSQDGANSIWFYEQYF.

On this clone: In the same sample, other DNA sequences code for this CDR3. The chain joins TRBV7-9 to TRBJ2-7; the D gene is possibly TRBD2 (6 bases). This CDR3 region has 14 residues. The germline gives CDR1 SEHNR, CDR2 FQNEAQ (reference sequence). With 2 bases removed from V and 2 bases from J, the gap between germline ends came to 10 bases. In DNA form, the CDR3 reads TGTGCCAGCAGCTTACAGGGAGGTGCCTACGAGCAGTACTTC. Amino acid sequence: CASSLQGGAYEQYF.

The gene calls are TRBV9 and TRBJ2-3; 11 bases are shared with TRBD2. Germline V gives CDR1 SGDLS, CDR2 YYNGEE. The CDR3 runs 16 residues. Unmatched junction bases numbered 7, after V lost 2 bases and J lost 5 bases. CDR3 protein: CASSVSSGGWVDTQYF. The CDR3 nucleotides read TGTGCCAGCAGCGTGTCTAGCGGGGGGTGGGTAGATACGCAGTATTTT.

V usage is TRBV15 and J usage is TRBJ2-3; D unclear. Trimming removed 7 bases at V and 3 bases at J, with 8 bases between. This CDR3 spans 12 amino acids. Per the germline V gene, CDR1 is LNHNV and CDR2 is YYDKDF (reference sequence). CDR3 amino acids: CATTEKTDTQYF. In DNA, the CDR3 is TGTGCCACCACCGAGAAGACAGATACGCAGTATTTT.

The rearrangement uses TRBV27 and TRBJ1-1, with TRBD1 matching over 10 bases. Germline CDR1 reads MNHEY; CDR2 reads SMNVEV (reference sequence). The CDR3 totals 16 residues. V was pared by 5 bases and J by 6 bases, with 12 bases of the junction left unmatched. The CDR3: CASSPRQGAKGPEAFF. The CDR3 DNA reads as TGTGCCAGCAGTCCGAGACAGGGGGCCAAAGGGCCTGAAGCTTTCTTT.

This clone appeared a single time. The CDR3 nucleotides are TGTGCCAGTAGTACTCAGGGTTCAACCTACGAGCAGTACTTC. Protein: CASSTQGSTYEQYF. This chain links TRBV19 with TRBJ2-7; D is perhaps TRBD1 (5 bases). There are 14 residues in the CDR3. Trimming took off 4 bases at V and 2 bases at J, with 12 bases between the two ends. Germline CDR1 is LNHDA and CDR2 is SQIVND (reference sequence).

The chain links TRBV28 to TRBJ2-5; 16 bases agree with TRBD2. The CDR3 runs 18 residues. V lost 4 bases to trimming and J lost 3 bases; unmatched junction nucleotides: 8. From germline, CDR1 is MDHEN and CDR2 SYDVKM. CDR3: CASSSVPGLAGGEETQYF. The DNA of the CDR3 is TGTGCCAGCAGTTCGGTCCCGGGACTAGCGGGAGGGGAAGAGACCCAGTACTTC.

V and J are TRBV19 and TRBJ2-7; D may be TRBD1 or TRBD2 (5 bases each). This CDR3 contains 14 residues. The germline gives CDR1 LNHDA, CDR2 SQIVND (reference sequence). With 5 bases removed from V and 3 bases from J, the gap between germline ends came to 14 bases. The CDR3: CASSFRDGLYEQYF. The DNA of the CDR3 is TGTGCCAGTAGTTTCCGGGACGGCCTCTACGAGCAGTACTTC.

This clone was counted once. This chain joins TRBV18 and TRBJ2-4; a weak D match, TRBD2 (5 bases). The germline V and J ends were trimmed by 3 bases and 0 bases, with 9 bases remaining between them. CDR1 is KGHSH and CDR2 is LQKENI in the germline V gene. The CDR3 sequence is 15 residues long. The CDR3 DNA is TGTGCCAGCTCACCTACCGGGGTAGCCAAAAACATTCAGTACTTC. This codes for CASSPTGVAKNIQYF.

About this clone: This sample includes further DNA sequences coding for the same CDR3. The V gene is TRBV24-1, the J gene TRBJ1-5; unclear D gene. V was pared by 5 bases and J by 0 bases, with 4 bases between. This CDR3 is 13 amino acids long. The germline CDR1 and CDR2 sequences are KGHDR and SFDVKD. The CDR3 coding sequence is TGTGCCACCAGTGGTCGTAGCAATCAGCCCCAGCATTTT. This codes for CATSGRSNQPQHF.

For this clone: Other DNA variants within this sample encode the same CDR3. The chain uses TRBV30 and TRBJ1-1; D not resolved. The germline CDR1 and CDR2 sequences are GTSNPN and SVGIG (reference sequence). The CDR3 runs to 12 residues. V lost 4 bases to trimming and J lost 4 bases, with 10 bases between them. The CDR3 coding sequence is TGTGCCTGGACGCTGGGTGGCACTGAAGCTTTCTTT. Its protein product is CAWTLGGTEAFF.

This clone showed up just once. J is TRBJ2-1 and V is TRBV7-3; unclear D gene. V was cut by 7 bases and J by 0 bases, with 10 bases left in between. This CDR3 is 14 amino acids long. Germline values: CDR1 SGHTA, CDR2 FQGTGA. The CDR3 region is CASTRSSSYNEQFF. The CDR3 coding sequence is TGTGCCAGCACCCGATCTAGCTCCTACAATGAGCAGTTCTTC.

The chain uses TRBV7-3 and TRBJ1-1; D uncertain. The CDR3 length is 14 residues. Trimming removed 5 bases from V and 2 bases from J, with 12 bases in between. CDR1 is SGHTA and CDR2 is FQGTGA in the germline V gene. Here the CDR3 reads CASSRGGPNTEAFF. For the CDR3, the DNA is TGTGCCAGCAGCAGAGGCGGACCTAACACTGAAGCTTTCTTT.

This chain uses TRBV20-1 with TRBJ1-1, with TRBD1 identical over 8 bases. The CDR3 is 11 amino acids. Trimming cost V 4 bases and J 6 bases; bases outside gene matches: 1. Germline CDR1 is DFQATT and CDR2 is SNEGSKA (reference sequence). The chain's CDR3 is CSATGGPEAFF. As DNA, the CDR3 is TGCAGTGCTACAGGGGGCCCTGAAGCTTTCTTT.

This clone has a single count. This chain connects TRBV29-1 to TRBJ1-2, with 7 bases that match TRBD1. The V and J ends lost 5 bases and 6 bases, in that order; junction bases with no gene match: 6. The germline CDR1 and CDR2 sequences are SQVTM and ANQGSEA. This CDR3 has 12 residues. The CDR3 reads CSVTDRDDGYTF. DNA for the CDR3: TGCAGCGTTACCGACAGGGATGATGGCTACACCTTC.

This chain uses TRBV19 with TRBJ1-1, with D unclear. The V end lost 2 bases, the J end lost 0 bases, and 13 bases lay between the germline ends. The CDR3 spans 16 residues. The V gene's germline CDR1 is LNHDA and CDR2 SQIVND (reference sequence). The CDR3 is CASSILAAPMNTEAFF. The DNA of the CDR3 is TGTGCCAGTAGTATACTGGCAGCCCCAATGAACACTGAAGCTTTCTTT.

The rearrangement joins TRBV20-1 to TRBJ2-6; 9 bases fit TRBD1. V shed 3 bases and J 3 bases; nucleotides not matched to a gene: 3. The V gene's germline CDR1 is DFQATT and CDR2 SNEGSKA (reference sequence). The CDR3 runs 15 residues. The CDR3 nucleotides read TGCAGTGCTAGTAACAGGGGGCGTGGGGCCAACGTCCTGACTTTC. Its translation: CSASNRGRGANVLTF.

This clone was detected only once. The CDR3 coding sequence is TGTGCCTGGAGTCTGGGGAAGGGCCCCGGTGGCAATCAGCCCCAGCATTTT. It translates to CAWSLGKGPGGNQPQHF. This chain uses TRBV30 with TRBJ1-5, with D unresolved. The CDR3 totals 17 residues. V lost 2 bases and J 2 bases, leaving 19 bases between the germline ends. From germline, CDR1 is GTSNPN and CDR2 SVGIG (reference sequence).

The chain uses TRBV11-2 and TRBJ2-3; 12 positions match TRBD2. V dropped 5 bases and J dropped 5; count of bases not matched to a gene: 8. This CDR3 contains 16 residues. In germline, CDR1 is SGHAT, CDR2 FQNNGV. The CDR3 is CASSRPSGGARDTQYF. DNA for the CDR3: TGTGCCAGCAGCCGCCCTAGCGGGGGGGCAAGAGATACGCAGTATTTT.

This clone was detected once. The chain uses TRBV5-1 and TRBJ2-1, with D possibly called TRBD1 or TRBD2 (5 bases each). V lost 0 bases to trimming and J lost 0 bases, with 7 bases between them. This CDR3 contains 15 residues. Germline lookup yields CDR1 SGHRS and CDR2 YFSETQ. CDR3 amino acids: CASSLGGSSYNEQFF. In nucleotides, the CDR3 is TGCGCCAGCAGCTTGGGGGGGAGCTCCTACAATGAGCAGTTCTTC.

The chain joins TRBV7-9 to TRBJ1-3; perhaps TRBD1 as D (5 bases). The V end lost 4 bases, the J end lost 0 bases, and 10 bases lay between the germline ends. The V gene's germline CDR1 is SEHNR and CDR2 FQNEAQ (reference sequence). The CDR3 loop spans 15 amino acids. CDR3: CASSYRGDSGNTIYF. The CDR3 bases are TGTGCCAGCAGCTATCGAGGGGACTCTGGAAACACCATATATTTT.

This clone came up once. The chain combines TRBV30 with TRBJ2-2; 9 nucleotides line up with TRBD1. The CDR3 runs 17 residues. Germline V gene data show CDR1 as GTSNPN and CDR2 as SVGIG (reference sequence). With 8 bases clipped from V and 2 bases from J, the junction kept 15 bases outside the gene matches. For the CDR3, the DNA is TGTGCCGGCTCTTTACGGGGACAGGGACGAAACACCGGGGAGCTGTTTTTT. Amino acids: CAGSLRGQGRNTGELFF.

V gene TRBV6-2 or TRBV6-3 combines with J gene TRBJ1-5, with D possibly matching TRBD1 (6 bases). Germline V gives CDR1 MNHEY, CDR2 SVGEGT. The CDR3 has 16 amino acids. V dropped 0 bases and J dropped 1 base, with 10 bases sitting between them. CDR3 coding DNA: TGTGCCAGCAGTTACTCAGGGGGGCTGAGCAATCAGCCCCAGCATTTT. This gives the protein CASSYSGGLSNQPQHF.

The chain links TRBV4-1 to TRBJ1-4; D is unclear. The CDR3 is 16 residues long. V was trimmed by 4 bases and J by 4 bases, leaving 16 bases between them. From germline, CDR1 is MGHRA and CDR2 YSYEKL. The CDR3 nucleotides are TGCGCCAGCAGCCTCCGAGTGCAGACGAGTAATGAAAAACTGTTTTTT. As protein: CASSLRVQTSNEKLFF.